Listed below are T cell receptor beta chains from one sample, sequenced in a study. A single record per CDR3 protein comes from TCRdb applying MiXCR to the 5' RACE reads. The sample consists of approximately 58,000 distinct CDR3 sequences, about 28% of them appearing once. Material for sequencing was tumor-infiltrating Tregs sorted from the breast tumor. The receptors were gathered from a female donor with breast cancer. CDR3s include the opening cysteine and the closing phenylalanine or tryptophan. Each record gives: clone size, J gene, V gene, D gene, CDR3 protein, CDR3 DNA. D genes are given only for firm matches. The size of a clone is reported for some rows only, either as once, few or many, or as a class for expanded clones.

clone_size: .; j_call: TRBJ2-1; v_call: TRBV5-1; d_call: TRBD1; cdr3_aa: CASGTGGSYNEQFF; cdr3_nt: TGCGCCAGCGGAACAGGGGGCTCCTACAATGAGCAGTTCTTC
clone_size: few; j_call: TRBJ2-1; v_call: TRBV7-2; d_call: TRBD2; cdr3_aa: CASSLDIGLAGGNEQFF; cdr3_nt: TGTGCCAGCAGCTTAGATATCGGACTAGCGGGAGGGAATGAGCAGTTCTTC
clone_size: .; j_call: TRBJ1-6; v_call: TRBV4-2; d_call: .; cdr3_aa: CASSQDWGSPLHF; cdr3_nt: TGTGCCAGCAGCCAAGATTGGGGGTCACCCCTCCACTTT
clone_size: few; j_call: TRBJ2-1; v_call: TRBV19; d_call: TRBD2; cdr3_aa: CASSIEVAGGNEQFF; cdr3_nt: TGTGCCAGTAGTATTGAGGTAGCGGGAGGTAATGAGCAGTTCTTC
clone_size: .; j_call: TRBJ1-2; v_call: TRBV5-6; d_call: .; cdr3_aa: CASSLGRNYGYTF; cdr3_nt: TGTGCCAGCAGCTTGGGACGGAACTATGGCTACACCTTC
clone_size: .; j_call: TRBJ1-5; v_call: TRBV6-1; d_call: .; cdr3_aa: CASIGEVQGNQPQHF; cdr3_nt: TGTGCCAGCATAGGTGAGGTTCAAGGGAATCAGCCCCAGCATTTT
clone_size: .; j_call: TRBJ1-4; v_call: TRBV6-5; d_call: TRBD1; cdr3_aa: CASSYSGQANEKLFF; cdr3_nt: TGTGCCAGCAGTTACTCGGGACAGGCTAATGAAAAACTGTTTTTT
clone_size: many; j_call: TRBJ2-5; v_call: TRBV29-1; d_call: .; cdr3_aa: CSVETVETQYF; cdr3_nt: TGCAGCGTTGAAACCGTAGAGACCCAGTACTTC
clone_size: .; j_call: TRBJ2-7; v_call: TRBV20-1; d_call: TRBD2; cdr3_aa: CSARDRGDEQYF; cdr3_nt: TGCAGTGCTAGAGATCGGGGGGACGAGCAGTACTTC
clone_size: few; j_call: TRBJ2-7; v_call: TRBV20-1; d_call: TRBD1; cdr3_aa: CSASSAKGQGNYEQYF; cdr3_nt: TGCAGTGCTAGTTCCGCCAAAGGACAGGGGAACTACGAGCAGTACTTC
clone_size: many; j_call: TRBJ1-4; v_call: TRBV10-3; d_call: .; cdr3_aa: CAISEPRREKLFF; cdr3_nt: TGTGCCATCAGTGAGCCGAGAAGGGAAAAACTGTTTTTT
clone_size: .; j_call: TRBJ2-7; v_call: TRBV20-1; d_call: TRBD2; cdr3_aa: CSASPGLAGYLGEQYF; cdr3_nt: TGCAGTGCTAGTCCGGGACTAGCGGGATACCTTGGGGAGCAGTACTTC
clone_size: .; j_call: TRBJ2-1; v_call: TRBV7-2; d_call: TRBD2; cdr3_aa: CASSLASLRLAGENEQFF; cdr3_nt: TGTGCCAGCAGCTTAGCGAGTCTAAGACTAGCGGGAGAGAATGAGCAGTTCTTC
clone_size: .; j_call: TRBJ1-1; v_call: TRBV7-9; d_call: .; cdr3_aa: CASSVTPTEAFF; cdr3_nt: TGTGCCAGCAGCGTAACCCCCACTGAAGCTTTCTTT
clone_size: .; j_call: TRBJ2-5; v_call: TRBV9; d_call: .; cdr3_aa: CASSVEPGVKTQYF; cdr3_nt: TGTGCCAGCAGCGTAGAGCCAGGGGTAAAGACCCAGTACTTC
clone_size: .; j_call: TRBJ1-4; v_call: TRBV20-1; d_call: .; cdr3_aa: CSMVRGAPTNEKLFF; cdr3_nt: TGCAGTATGGTTCGGGGCGCGCCAACTAATGAAAAACTGTTTTTT
clone_size: few; j_call: TRBJ1-2; v_call: TRBV7-9; d_call: TRBD1; cdr3_aa: CASSLEGQGRGNYGYTF; cdr3_nt: TGTGCCAGCAGCTTAGAGGGACAGGGCCGTGGGAACTATGGCTACACCTTC
clone_size: many; j_call: TRBJ1-5; v_call: TRBV12-3/TRBV12-4; d_call: TRBD1; cdr3_aa: CASSTHRGDQPQHF; cdr3_nt: TGTGCCAGCAGCACGCACAGGGGCGATCAGCCCCAGCATTTT
clone_size: few; j_call: TRBJ2-1; v_call: TRBV25-1; d_call: TRBD2; cdr3_aa: CASSEYTSGRALPYNEQFF; cdr3_nt: TGTGCCAGCAGTGAATATACTAGCGGGAGGGCCCTACCCTACAATGAGCAGTTCTTC
clone_size: .; j_call: TRBJ2-1; v_call: TRBV20-1; d_call: TRBD2; cdr3_aa: CSAPRLADYNEQFF; cdr3_nt: TGCAGTGCTCCCCGCCTAGCGGATTACAATGAGCAGTTCTTC
clone_size: .; j_call: TRBJ2-1; v_call: TRBV7-9; d_call: TRBD1; cdr3_aa: CASSALGTGLNEQFF; cdr3_nt: TGTGCCAGCAGCGCCCTGGGGACAGGGCTAAATGAGCAGTTCTTC
clone_size: few; j_call: TRBJ1-2; v_call: TRBV9; d_call: TRBD1; cdr3_aa: CASSPTADRGIYGYTF; cdr3_nt: TGTGCCAGCAGCCCAACCGCGGACAGGGGGATATATGGCTACACCTTC
clone_size: many; j_call: TRBJ1-1; v_call: TRBV7-3; d_call: TRBD1; cdr3_aa: CASSPARQGGEAFF; cdr3_nt: TGTGCCAGCAGCCCCGCCCGGCAGGGGGGTGAAGCTTTCTTT
clone_size: few; j_call: TRBJ2-5; v_call: TRBV20-1; d_call: .; cdr3_aa: CSARDWTTRQETQYF; cdr3_nt: TGCAGTGCTAGAGATTGGACTACTAGACAAGAGACCCAGTACTTC
clone_size: few; j_call: TRBJ1-1; v_call: TRBV5-1; d_call: .; cdr3_aa: CASTENSGTEAFF; cdr3_nt: TGCGCCAGCACCGAGAATTCGGGCACTGAAGCTTTCTTT
clone_size: .; j_call: TRBJ1-1; v_call: TRBV4-1; d_call: .; cdr3_aa: CASSQDYNGGWTEAFF; cdr3_nt: TGCGCCAGCAGCCAAGATTATAATGGGGGTTGGACTGAAGCTTTCTTT
clone_size: many; j_call: TRBJ2-3; v_call: TRBV6-5; d_call: .; cdr3_aa: CASSSKGLGPDTQYF; cdr3_nt: TGTGCCAGCAGTTCTAAGGGGTTGGGGCCAGATACGCAGTATTTT
clone_size: .; j_call: TRBJ2-7; v_call: TRBV6-5; d_call: .; cdr3_aa: CASSYSSGSYYEQYF; cdr3_nt: TGTGCCAGCAGTTACTCGTCCGGATCGTACTACGAGCAGTACTTC
clone_size: .; j_call: TRBJ1-1; v_call: TRBV20-1; d_call: .; cdr3_aa: CSARVPSGKQNTEAFF; cdr3_nt: TGCAGTGCTAGAGTCCCTTCGGGCAAGCAGAACACTGAAGCTTTCTTT
clone_size: medium-sized; j_call: TRBJ2-5; v_call: TRBV4-3; d_call: TRBD2; cdr3_aa: CASSQDWLAGEETQYF; cdr3_nt: TGCGCCAGCAGCCAAGATTGGCTAGCGGGAGAAGAGACCCAGTACTTC
clone_size: .; j_call: TRBJ1-3; v_call: TRBV21-1; d_call: .; cdr3_aa: CASSVYRDRAGNTIYF; cdr3_nt: TGTGCCAGCAGCGTGTACCGGGACAGGGCTGGGAACACCATATATTTT
clone_size: .; j_call: TRBJ2-7; v_call: TRBV10-2; d_call: .; cdr3_aa: CASSGGGEQYF; cdr3_nt: TGCGCCAGCAGTGGGGGCGGGGAGCAGTACTTC
clone_size: few; j_call: TRBJ2-2; v_call: TRBV5-1; d_call: .; cdr3_aa: CASSSGGRTGELFF; cdr3_nt: TGCGCCAGCAGCTCGGGGGGCCGAACCGGGGAGCTGTTTTTT
clone_size: few; j_call: TRBJ2-3; v_call: TRBV5-1; d_call: TRBD2; cdr3_aa: CASSLGLAGYTDTQYF; cdr3_nt: TGCGCCAGCAGCTTAGGACTAGCGGGATACACAGATACGCAGTATTTT
clone_size: .; j_call: TRBJ1-5; v_call: TRBV24-1; d_call: TRBD1; cdr3_aa: CATSPGQGILTSNQPQHF; cdr3_nt: TGTGCCACCAGTCCGGGACAGGGGATTCTAACAAGCAATCAGCCCCAGCATTTT
clone_size: many; j_call: TRBJ1-2; v_call: TRBV5-1; d_call: .; cdr3_aa: CASGVNYGYTF; cdr3_nt: TGCGCCAGCGGGGTCAACTATGGCTACACCTTC
clone_size: .; j_call: TRBJ1-1; v_call: TRBV14; d_call: .; cdr3_aa: CASSQLDRFNTEAFF; cdr3_nt: TGTGCCAGCAGCCAACTCGACAGATTCAACACTGAAGCTTTCTTT
clone_size: few; j_call: TRBJ2-1; v_call: TRBV3-1; d_call: TRBD2; cdr3_aa: CATRRAGYNEQFF; cdr3_nt: TGTGCCACCAGGCGAGCGGGGTACAATGAGCAGTTCTTC
clone_size: few; j_call: TRBJ2-5; v_call: TRBV19; d_call: .; cdr3_aa: CATRQAGETQYF; cdr3_nt: TGTGCCACCCGACAGGCGGGGGAGACCCAGTACTTC
clone_size: .; j_call: TRBJ1-3; v_call: TRBV4-2; d_call: TRBD1; cdr3_aa: CASSQEEIGQGRIGSGNTIYF; cdr3_nt: TGTGCCAGCAGCCAAGAGGAGATCGGACAGGGTCGAATTGGCTCTGGAAACACCATATATTTT
clone_size: .; j_call: TRBJ1-1; v_call: TRBV6-5; d_call: .; cdr3_aa: CASGKGNTEAFF; cdr3_nt: TGTGCCAGCGGTAAGGGTAACACTGAAGCTTTCTTT